This TCR beta chain was found in a study of T cell changes during pregnancy in multiple sclerosis. There are 14 residues in the CDR3. Per germline, CDR1 LGHNA and CDR2 YSLEER. The V end was cut by 1 base, the J end by 3 bases, with 8 bases between. TCRdb's table, derived via immunoSEQ multiplex PCR, lists solely in-frame clones and lacks some. The table has about 55,000 clones, roughly 93% seen once. The chain links TRBV4-3 to TRBJ2-3; D may be TRBD1 (6 bases). Sequencing used CD8+ T cells from peripheral blood mononuclear cells, obtained in the second trimester of pregnancy. This receptor was identified in a female donor with multiple sclerosis, enrolled in a pregnancy study. CDR3 loop: CASSQVQGTDTQYF. The CDR3 region has the DNA TGCGCCAGCAGCCAAGTCCAGGGGACAGATACGCAGTATTTT.